One sample yielded the 15 T cell receptor beta chains listed below, sequenced in a study of blood T cell repertoires in COVID-19 (dated by TCRdb to 2018 to 2020). The library was made by the immunoSEQ multiplex PCR assay. The table was pulled from immuneACCESS by TCRdb, which kept in-frame rearrangements only. Such tables lose some clones; where checked, under half of the loss comes from unresolved V genes, and the rest has no known cause. This sample comprises about 440,000 clones, nearly 90% of them detected only once. In total, the top ten clones hold under 2.5% of the sample. The specimen was PBMCs or T cells enriched from blood (not recorded which). The receptors shown here come from a young woman with acute COVID-19.

The chain recombines TRBV11-2 with TRBJ2-2, with TRBD2 matching 10 bases. This CDR3 comprises 16 residues. Germline values: CDR1 SGHAT, CDR2 FQNNGV. V lost 5 bases and J lost 5; bases outside the gene matches: 8. CDR3 loop: CASSRTSGIRTGELFF. The CDR3 DNA is TGTGCCAGCAGCAGAACTAGCGGGATAAGAACCGGGGAGCTGTTTTTT.

The chain carries TRBV27 and TRBJ1-5; D might be TRBD1 (6 bases). Germline CDR1 and CDR2: MNHEY and SMNVEV (reference sequence). Trimming cost V 4 bases and J 4 bases, with 14 bases left between them. The length of the CDR3 is 15 residues. The CDR3 DNA follows: TGTGCCAGCAGTTGGAGTTTTGACAGGAATCAGCCCCAGCATTTT. Translation: CASSWSFDRNQPQHF.

This clone was seen once. The chain employs TRBV2 and TRBJ1-4, with D possibly matching TRBD1 (6 bases). V was pared by 4 bases and J by 11 bases, with 14 bases between. Germline loops: CDR1 SNHLY, CDR2 FYNNEI. CDR3 length: 13 amino acids. CDR3 protein: CASSVEEGGKLFF. For the CDR3, the DNA is TGTGCCAGCAGTGTCGAGGAAGGGGGTAAACTGTTTTTT.

As for this clone: Other nucleotide sequences from this sample produce the same CDR3. The rearrangement joins TRBV3-1 (or the pseudogene TRBV3-2) to TRBJ2-2; D is possibly TRBD1 (7 bases). CDR3 size: 14 residues. V was cut by 8 bases and J by 1 base, with 11 bases left in between. The germline gives CDR1 LGHDT, CDR2 YNNKEL (reference sequence). CDR3 nucleotide sequence: TGTGCCAGCTCCCAGGGGGGGAACACCGGGGAGCTGTTTTTT. As protein: CASSQGGNTGELFF.

The gene calls are TRBV3-1 (or the pseudogene TRBV3-2) and TRBJ2-1; possible D gene TRBD1, 6 bases. Germline CDR1 is LGHDT and CDR2 is YNNKEL (reference sequence). This CDR3 contains 12 residues. Between the trimmed V and J ends, which lost 7 bases and 10 bases, there was a span of 14 bases. The CDR3 DNA sequence: TGTGCCAGCACTAACAGGGCACGGGAGCAGTTCTTC. This encodes CASTNRAREQFF.

This clone has just one count. For the CDR3, the DNA is TGTGCCAGCAGCTTAGATCAGGGGGCAATTGGGAATGAGCAGTTCTTC. It codes for CASSLDQGAIGNEQFF. The chain has TRBV7-2 and TRBJ2-1; 8 nucleotides agree with TRBD1. The CDR3 totals 16 residues. The germline CDR1 and CDR2 sequences are SGHTA and FQGNSA. Germline trimming cut 1 base from V and 7 bases from J; bases unmatched to any gene: 9.

This clone has just one count. The chain has TRBV4-1 and TRBJ1-3; 11 nucleotides line up with TRBD1. Germline CDR1 MGHRA, CDR2 YSYEKL. The CDR3 totals 17 residues. V gave up 3 bases and J gave up 2 bases; unmatched junction bases: 6. This CDR3 is CASSQHRDRGTGNTIYF. CDR3 in DNA: TGCGCCAGCAGCCAGCACCGGGACAGGGGGACTGGAAACACCATATATTTT.

The chain combines TRBV19 with TRBJ2-7; maybe TRBD1 (5 bases). Trimming took off 5 bases at V and 3 bases at J, with 11 bases between the two ends. The V gene's germline CDR1 is LNHDA and CDR2 SQIVND (reference sequence). The CDR3 runs to 13 residues. The chain's CDR3 is CASSQDRDYEQYF. CDR3 sequence (DNA): TGTGCCAGTAGTCAAGACAGAGACTACGAGCAGTACTTC. Combining the CDR3 with reference TRBV19 and TRBJ2-7 gives the whole variable domain DGGITQSPKYLFRKEGQNVTLSCEQNLNHDAMYWYRQDPGQGLRLIYYSQIVNDFQKGDIAEGYSVSREKKESFPLTVTSAQKNPTAFYLCASSQDRDYEQYFGPGTRLTVT.

V usage is TRBV5-6 and J usage is TRBJ1-2; 8 bases are a match to TRBD1. The J segment lost 7 bases and the V segment lost 5 bases, leaving 7 bases of the junction unmatched. The CDR3 is made up of 13 amino acids. Germline CDR1 reads SGHDT; CDR2 reads YYEEEE. The CDR3 DNA is TGTGCCAGCAGAAAGGACAGGGCCTTTGGCTACACCTTC. Translation gives CASRKDRAFGYTF.

This chain uses TRBV7-3 with TRBJ2-1, with D unresolved. There are 13 residues in the CDR3. Trimming pared 4 bases from V and 15 bases from J, leaving 19 bases between. The germline V gene has CDR1 SGHTA and CDR2 FQGTGA. The CDR3 spells CASSSSTVPTVFF. CDR3 DNA: TGTGCCAGCAGCTCCTCGACGGTTCCTACAGTGTTCTTC.

V and J are TRBV9 and TRBJ1-5; TRBD1 is a possible D gene (6 bases). The CDR3 has 13 amino acids. V lost 4 bases to trimming and J lost 4 bases, with 9 bases between them. Looked up from germline, CDR1 is SGDLS and CDR2 is YYNGEE. The CDR3 DNA sequence: TGTGCCAGCAGCTGGACAGATAATCAGCCCCAGCATTTT. Translation gives CASSWTDNQPQHF. The complete variable domain, with remaining parts taken from reference TRBV9 and TRBJ1-5, reads DSGVTQTPKHLITATGQRVTLRCSPRSGDLSVYWYQQSLDQGLQFLIQYYNGEERAKGNILERFSAQQFPDLHSELNLSSLELGDSALYFCASSWTDNQPQHFGDGTRLSIL.

The V call is TRBV5-4, the J call TRBJ2-5, with D possibly matching TRBD2 (6 bases). Trimming shortened V by 0 bases and J by 6 bases, and 18 bases separated the two germline ends. This CDR3 contains 16 residues. The V gene's germline CDR1 is SGHNT and CDR2 YYREEE (reference sequence). CDR3: CASSLGDRGIAKTQYF. The CDR3 DNA reads TGTGCCAGCAGCTTGGGGGATCGGGGGATCGCGAAGACCCAGTACTTC.

This chain uses TRBV5-1 with TRBJ1-1; D is unresolved. Germline V lookup: CDR1 SGHRS, CDR2 YFSETQ. CDR3 size: 13 residues. The V and J ends lost 0 bases and 3 bases respectively, with 6 bases between them. The CDR3 DNA follows: TGCGCCAGCAGCTTGGAAGAGTACACTGAAGCTTTCTTT. Protein: CASSLEEYTEAFF.

The rearrangement joins TRBV5-1 to TRBJ2-1, with 7 bases fitting TRBD2. V shed 0 bases, J shed 6 bases, and the junction held 15 bases outside the gene matches. Per germline, CDR1 SGHRS and CDR2 YFSETQ. The length of the CDR3 is 18 residues. The CDR3 coding sequence is TGCGCCAGCAGCTTGGGCGGTCTGCGGGAGTGGGGGTCCAATGAGCAGTTCTTC. Translating it yields CASSLGGLREWGSNEQFF.

Remarks on this clone: The same CDR3 arises from other DNA sequences in this sample as well. The chain combines TRBV6-1 with TRBJ2-5, with 12 bases aligning to TRBD2. The CDR3 runs 15 residues. Germline trimming cut 2 bases from V and 4 bases from J; bases unmatched to any gene: 2. The germline V gene encodes CDR1 MNHNS and CDR2 SASEGT. CDR3 coding DNA: TGTGCCAGCAGTGAACTAGCGGGAGGGCCAGAGACCCAGTACTTC. Translated: CASSELAGGPETQYF.